This T cell receptor (beta chain) was sequenced for a study of cytomegalovirus exposure and HLA in healthy donors. Study-level points and caveats: It was reported that TCR beta sequences correctly inferred the HLA-A and HLA-B alleles for most subjects. CMV serostatus was the only recorded immune exposure for donors.

As for this clone: What it binds is unknown.

In the PCR, 60 Vbeta and 13 Jbeta primers were used. In the original processing: Later reanalysis found about 80 million unique TCR beta chains, about 10 million of them shared. Using immunoSEQ multiplex PCR, the repertoire was profiled, and TCRdb retains in-frame clones only, with some absent. V and J calls and clone size are copied from that table; D and trimming were computed from the DNA. This sample yields 80,000 to 100,000 clones, of which roughly 80% are seen a single time; under 13% belongs to the top ten. The germline V gene has CDR1 SGHNT and CDR2 YYREEE (reference sequence). The CDR3 has 14 residues.

The sequenced material came from PBMCs. This rearrangement joins TRBV5-4 to TRBJ2-5; 7 bases agree with TRBD2. Gene TRBJ2-7 matches the end of the DNA better, so the J call may be wrong. The receptor comes from a human donor in good health. CDR3 in DNA: TGTGCCAGCAGCTGGGGGGGTAGCGCCCACGAGCAGTACTTC. It is translated as CASSWGGSAHEQYF.